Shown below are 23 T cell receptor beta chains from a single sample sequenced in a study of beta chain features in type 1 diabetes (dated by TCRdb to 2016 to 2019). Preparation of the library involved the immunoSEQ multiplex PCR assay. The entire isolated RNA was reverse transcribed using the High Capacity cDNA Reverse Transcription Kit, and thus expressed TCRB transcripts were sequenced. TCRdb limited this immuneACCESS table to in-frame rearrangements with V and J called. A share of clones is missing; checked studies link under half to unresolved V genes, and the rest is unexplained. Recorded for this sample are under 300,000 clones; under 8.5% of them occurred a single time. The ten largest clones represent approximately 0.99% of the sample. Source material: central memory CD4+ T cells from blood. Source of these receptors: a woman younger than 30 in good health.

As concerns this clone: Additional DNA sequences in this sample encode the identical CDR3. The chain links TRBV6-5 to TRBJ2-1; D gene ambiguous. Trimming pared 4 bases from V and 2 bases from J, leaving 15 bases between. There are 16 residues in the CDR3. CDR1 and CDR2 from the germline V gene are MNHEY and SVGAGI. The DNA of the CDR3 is TGTGCCAGCAGTTCCCGGCGAGGTGGGGCCTACAATGAGCAGTTCTTC. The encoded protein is CASSSRRGGAYNEQFF.

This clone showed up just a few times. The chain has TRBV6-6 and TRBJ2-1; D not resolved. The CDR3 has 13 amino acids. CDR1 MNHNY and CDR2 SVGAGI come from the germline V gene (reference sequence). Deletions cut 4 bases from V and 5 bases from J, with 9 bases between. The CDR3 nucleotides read TGTGCCAGCAGTTCTCTGGGAAACAATGAGCAGTTCTTC. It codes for CASSSLGNNEQFF.

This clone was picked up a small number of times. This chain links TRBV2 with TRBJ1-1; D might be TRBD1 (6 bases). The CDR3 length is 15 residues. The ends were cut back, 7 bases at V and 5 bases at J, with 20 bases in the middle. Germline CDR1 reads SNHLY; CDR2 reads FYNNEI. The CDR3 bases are TGTGCCAGCACTCTCAGAACCGGGACAAAAACTGAAGCTTTCTTT. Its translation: CASTLRTGTKTEAFF.

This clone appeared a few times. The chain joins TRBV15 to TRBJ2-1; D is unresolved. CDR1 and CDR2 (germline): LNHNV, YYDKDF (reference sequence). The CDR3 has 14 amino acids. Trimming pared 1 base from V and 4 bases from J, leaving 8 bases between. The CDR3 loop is CATSRVNSYNEQFF. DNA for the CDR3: TGTGCCACCAGCAGAGTTAACAGTTACAATGAGCAGTTCTTC.

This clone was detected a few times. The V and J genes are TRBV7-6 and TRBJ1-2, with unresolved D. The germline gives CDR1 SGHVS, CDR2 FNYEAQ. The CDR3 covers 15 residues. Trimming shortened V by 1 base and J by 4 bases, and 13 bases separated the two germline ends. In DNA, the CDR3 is TGTGCCAGCAGCTTAGGTGGTGGGCCCAGCTATGGCTACACCTTC. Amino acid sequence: CASSLGGGPSYGYTF. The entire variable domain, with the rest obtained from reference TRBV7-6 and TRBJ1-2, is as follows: GAGVSQSPRYKVTKRGQDVALRCDPISGHVSLYWYRQALGQGPEFLTYFNYEAQQDKSGLPNDRFSAERPEGSISTLTIQRTEQRDSAMYRCASSLGGGPSYGYTFGSGTRLTVV.

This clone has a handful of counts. CDR3 nucleotides: TGTGCCAGCAGCTCGACAGGGAGGAACTATGGCTACACCTTC. Encoded protein: CASSSTGRNYGYTF. The J gene is TRBJ1-2, the V gene TRBV7-9; TRBD1 agrees at 7 bases. The CDR3 has 14 amino acids. CDR1 is SEHNR, CDR2 FQNEAQ, per germline (reference sequence). After removal of 4 bases from V and 2 bases from J, the junction contained 4 bases not matched to a gene.

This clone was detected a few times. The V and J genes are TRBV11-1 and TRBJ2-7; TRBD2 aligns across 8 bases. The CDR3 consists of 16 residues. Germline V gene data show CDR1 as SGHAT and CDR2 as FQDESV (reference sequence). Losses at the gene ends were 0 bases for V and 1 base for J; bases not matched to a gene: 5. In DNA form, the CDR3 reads TGTGCCAGCAGCTTAGCGACGGGAGGGATATCCTACGAGCAGTACTTC. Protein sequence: CASSLATGGISYEQYF.

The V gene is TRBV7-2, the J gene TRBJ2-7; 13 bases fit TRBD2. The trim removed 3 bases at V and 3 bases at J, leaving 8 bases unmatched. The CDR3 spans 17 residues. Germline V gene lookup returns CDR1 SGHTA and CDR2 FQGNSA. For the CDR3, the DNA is TGTGCCAGCAGCTTTCACCAATGGACTAGCGGGAGCTACGAGCAGTACTTC. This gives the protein CASSFHQWTSGSYEQYF.

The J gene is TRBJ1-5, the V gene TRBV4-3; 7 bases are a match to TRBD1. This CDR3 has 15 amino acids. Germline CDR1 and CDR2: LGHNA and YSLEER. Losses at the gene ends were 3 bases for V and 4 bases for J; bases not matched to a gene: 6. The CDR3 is CASSHDDRENQPQHF. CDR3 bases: TGCGCCAGCAGCCATGACGACAGGGAGAATCAGCCCCAGCATTTT.

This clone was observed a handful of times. The CDR3 nucleotides read TGTGCCAGCAGTCGACAGGGTGACAATCAGCCCCAGCATTTT. This sequence encodes CASSRQGDNQPQHF. The V call is TRBV7-9, the J call TRBJ1-5, with TRBD1 identical over 7 bases. The germline V gene has CDR1 SEHNR and CDR2 FQNEAQ (reference sequence). V trimming: 6 bases; J trimming: 3 bases; junction bases outside the gene matches: 5. The CDR3 sequence is 14 residues long. The variable domain in full, completed from reference TRBV7-9 and TRBJ1-5, reads DTGVSQNPRHKITKRGQNVTFRCDPISEHNRLYWYRQTLGQGPEFLTYFQNEAQLEKSRLLSDRFSAERPKGSFSTLEIQRTEQGDSAMYLCASSRQGDNQPQHFGDGTRLSIL.

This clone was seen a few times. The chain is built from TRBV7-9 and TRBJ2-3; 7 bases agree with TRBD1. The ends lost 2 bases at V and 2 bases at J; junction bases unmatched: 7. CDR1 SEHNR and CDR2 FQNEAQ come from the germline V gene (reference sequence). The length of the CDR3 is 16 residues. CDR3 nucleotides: TGTGCCAGCAGCTTAAGGACAGGTAGACCCACAGATACGCAGTATTTT. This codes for CASSLRTGRPTDTQYF.

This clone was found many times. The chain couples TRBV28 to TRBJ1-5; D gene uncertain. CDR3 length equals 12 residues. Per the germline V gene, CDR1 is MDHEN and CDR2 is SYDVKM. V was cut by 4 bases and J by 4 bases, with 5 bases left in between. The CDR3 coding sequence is TGTGCCAGCAGTTCGGGGAATCAGCCCCAGCATTTT. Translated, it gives CASSSGNQPQHF.

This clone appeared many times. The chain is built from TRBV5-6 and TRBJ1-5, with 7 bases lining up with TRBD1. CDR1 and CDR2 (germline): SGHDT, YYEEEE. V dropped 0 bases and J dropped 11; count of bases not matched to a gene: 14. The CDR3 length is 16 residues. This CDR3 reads CASSLAHSADRESQHF. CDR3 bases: TGTGCCAGCAGCTTGGCCCACAGCGCCGACAGGGAATCCCAGCATTTT.

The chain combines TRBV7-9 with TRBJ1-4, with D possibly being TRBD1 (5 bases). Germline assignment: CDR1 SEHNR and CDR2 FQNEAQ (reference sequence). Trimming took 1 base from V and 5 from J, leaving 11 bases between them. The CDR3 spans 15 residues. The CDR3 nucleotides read TGTGCCAGCAGCTTAGAAGGGACGGGCAATGAAAAACTGTTTTTT. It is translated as CASSLEGTGNEKLFF.

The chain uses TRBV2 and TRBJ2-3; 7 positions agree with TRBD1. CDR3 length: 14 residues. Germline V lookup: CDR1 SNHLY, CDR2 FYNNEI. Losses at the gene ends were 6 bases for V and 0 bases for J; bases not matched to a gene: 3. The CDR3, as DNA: TGTGCCAGCAGCCGGGACAGCAGCACAGATACGCAGTATTTT. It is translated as CASSRDSSTDTQYF.

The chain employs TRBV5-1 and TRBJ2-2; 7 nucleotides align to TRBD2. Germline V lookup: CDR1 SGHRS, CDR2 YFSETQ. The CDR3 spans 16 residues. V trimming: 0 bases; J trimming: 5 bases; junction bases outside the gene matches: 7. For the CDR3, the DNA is TGCGCCAGCAGCTTGGCGGTTAGCGGGCATACCGGGGAGCTGTTTTTT. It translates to CASSLAVSGHTGELFF. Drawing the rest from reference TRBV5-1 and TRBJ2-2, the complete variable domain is KAGVTQTPRYLIKTRGQQVTLSCSPISGHRSVSWYQQTPGQGLQFLFEYFSETQRNKGNFPGRFSGRQFSNSRSEMNVSTLELGDSALYLCASSLAVSGHTGELFFGEGSRLTVL.

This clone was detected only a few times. The DNA for the CDR3 is TGTGCCAGCAGTTGGCGGGGGACGACGAACACTGAAGCTTTCTTT. It is translated as CASSWRGTTNTEAFF. The chain joins TRBV28 to TRBJ1-1; TRBD1 is a possible D gene (5 bases). This CDR3 region has 15 residues. Per germline, CDR1 MDHEN and CDR2 SYDVKM. V was clipped by 4 bases and J by 1 base, with 13 bases between them.

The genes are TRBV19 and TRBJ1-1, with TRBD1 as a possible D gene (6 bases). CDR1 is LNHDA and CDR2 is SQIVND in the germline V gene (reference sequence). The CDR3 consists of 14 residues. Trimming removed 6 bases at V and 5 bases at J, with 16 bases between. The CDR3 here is CASSLRGGKTEAFF. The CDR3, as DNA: TGTGCCAGTAGCCTCAGGGGAGGGAAGACTGAAGCTTTCTTT.

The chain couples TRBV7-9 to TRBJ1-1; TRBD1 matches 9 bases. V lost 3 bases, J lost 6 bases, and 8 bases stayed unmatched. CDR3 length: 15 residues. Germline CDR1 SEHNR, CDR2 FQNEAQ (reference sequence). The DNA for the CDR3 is TGTGCCAGCAGCTTTCCGGGACAGGGTGTTTCTGAAGCTTTCTTT. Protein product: CASSFPGQGVSEAFF. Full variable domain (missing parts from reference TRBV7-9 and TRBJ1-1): DTGVSQNPRHKITKRGQNVTFRCDPISEHNRLYWYRQTLGQGPEFLTYFQNEAQLEKSRLLSDRFSAERPKGSFSTLEIQRTEQGDSAMYLCASSFPGQGVSEAFFGQGTRLTVV.

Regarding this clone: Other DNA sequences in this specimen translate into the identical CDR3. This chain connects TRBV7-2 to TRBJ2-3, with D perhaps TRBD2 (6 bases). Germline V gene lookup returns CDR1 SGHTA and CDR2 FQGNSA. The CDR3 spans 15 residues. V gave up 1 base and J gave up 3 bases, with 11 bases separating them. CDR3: CASSLGGVRTDTQYF. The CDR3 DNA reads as TGTGCCAGCAGCTTAGGCGGGGTTAGGACAGATACGCAGTATTTT.

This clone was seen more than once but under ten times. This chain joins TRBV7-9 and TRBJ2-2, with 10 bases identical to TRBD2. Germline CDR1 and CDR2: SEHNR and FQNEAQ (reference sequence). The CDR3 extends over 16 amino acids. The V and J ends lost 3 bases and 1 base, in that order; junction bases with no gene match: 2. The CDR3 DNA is TGTGCCAGCAGCTTGATAGCGGGAGGGAACACCGGGGAGCTGTTTTTT. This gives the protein CASSLIAGGNTGELFF.

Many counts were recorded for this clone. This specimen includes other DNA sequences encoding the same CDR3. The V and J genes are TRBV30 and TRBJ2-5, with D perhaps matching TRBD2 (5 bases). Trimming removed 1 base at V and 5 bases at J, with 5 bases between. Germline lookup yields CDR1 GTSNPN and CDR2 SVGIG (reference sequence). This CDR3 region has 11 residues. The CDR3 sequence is CAWSGGETQYF. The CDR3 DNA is TGTGCCTGGAGTGGAGGGGAGACCCAGTACTTC.

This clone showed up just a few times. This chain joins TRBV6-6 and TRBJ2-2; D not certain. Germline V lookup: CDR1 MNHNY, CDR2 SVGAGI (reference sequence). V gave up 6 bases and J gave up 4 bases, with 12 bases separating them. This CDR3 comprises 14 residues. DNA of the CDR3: TGTGCCAGCAGCCTCACCGAGGCCACCGGGGAGCTGTTTTTT. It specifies CASSLTEATGELFF.